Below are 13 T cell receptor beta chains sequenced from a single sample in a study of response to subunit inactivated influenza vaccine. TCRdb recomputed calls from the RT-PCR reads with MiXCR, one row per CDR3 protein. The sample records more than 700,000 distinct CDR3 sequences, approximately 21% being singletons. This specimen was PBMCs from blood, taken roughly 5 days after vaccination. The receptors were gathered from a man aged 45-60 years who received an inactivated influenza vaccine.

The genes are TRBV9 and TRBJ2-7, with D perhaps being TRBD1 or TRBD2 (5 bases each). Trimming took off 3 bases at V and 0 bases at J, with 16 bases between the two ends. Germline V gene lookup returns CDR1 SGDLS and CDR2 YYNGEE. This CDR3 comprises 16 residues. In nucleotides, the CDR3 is TGTGCCAGCAGCGACTCCCCTCGGGACGCCTCCTACGAGCAGTACTTC. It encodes CASSDSPRDASYEQYF. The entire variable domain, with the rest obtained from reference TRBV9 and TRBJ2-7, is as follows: DSGVTQTPKHLITATGQRVTLRCSPRSGDLSVYWYQQSLDQGLQFLIQYYNGEERAKGNILERFSAQQFPDLHSELNLSSLELGDSALYFCASSDSPRDASYEQYFGPGTRLTVT.

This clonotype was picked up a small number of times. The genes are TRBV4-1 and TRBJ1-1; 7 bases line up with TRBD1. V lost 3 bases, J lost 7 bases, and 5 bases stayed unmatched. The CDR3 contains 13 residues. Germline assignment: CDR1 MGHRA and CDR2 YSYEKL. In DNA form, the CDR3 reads TGCGCCAGCAGCCATAGACAGGGCTTTGAAGCTTTCTTT. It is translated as CASSHRQGFEAFF.

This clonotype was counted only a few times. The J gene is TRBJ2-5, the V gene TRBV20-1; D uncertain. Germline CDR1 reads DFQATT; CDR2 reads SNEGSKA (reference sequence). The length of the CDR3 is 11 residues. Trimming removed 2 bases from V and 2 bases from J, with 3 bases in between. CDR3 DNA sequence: TGCAGTGCTAGAACACAAGAGACCCAGTACTTC. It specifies CSARTQETQYF.

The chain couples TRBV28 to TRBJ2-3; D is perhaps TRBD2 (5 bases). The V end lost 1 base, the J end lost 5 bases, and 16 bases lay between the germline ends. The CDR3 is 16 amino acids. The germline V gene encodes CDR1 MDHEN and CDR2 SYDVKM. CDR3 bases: TGTGCCAGCAGTTTATTGCGAGGTGGGAGTGGAGATACGCAGTATTTT. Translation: CASSLLRGGSGDTQYF.

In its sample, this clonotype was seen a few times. DNA of the CDR3: TGCGCCAGCAGTGAGTCTGAGGGAGAGACCCAGTACTTC. Translation gives CASSESEGETQYF. The V call is TRBV10-2, the J call TRBJ2-5; D possibly corresponds to TRBD2 (5 bases). Germline V gives CDR1 WSHSY, CDR2 SAAADI. This CDR3 is 13 amino acids long. Trimming cost V 0 bases and J 4 bases, with 6 bases left between them.

CDR3 protein: CAITRTSGGSSDTQYF. The CDR3 nucleotides are TGTGCCATCACCCGGACTAGCGGGGGGAGTTCAGATACGCAGTATTTT. The chain couples TRBV10-3 to TRBJ2-3; 14 nucleotides line up with TRBD2. Germline loops: CDR1 ENHRY, CDR2 SYGVKD. The CDR3 length is 16 residues. J gave up 4 bases and V 7 bases, and 7 bases lay outside the gene matches.

This chain's CDR3 is CASSSTPANEKLFF. CDR3 nucleotide sequence: TGCGCCAGCAGCTCAACACCGGCTAATGAAAAACTGTTTTTT. The genes are TRBV5-1 and TRBJ1-4; D uncertain. This CDR3 comprises 14 residues. Germline V lookup: CDR1 SGHRS, CDR2 YFSETQ. V was cut by 3 bases and J by 3 bases, with 9 bases left in between. The complete variable domain, with remaining parts taken from reference TRBV5-1 and TRBJ1-4, reads KAGVTQTPRYLIKTRGQQVTLSCSPISGHRSVSWYQQTPGQGLQFLFEYFSETQRNKGNFPGRFSGRQFSNSRSEMNVSTLELGDSALYLCASSSTPANEKLFFGSGTQLSVL.

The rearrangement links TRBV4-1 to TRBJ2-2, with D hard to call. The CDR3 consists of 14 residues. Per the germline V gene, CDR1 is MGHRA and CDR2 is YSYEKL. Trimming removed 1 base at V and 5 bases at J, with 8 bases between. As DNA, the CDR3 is TGCGCCAGCAGCCAAGGGGGAAAGACCGGGGAGCTGTTTTTT. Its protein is CASSQGGKTGELFF.

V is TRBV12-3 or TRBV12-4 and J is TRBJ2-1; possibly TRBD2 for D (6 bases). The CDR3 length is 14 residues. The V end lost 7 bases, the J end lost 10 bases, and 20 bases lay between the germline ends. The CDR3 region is CASTLSGDAWEQFF. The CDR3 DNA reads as TGTGCCAGCACCCTGTCGGGGGATGCATGGGAGCAGTTCTTC.

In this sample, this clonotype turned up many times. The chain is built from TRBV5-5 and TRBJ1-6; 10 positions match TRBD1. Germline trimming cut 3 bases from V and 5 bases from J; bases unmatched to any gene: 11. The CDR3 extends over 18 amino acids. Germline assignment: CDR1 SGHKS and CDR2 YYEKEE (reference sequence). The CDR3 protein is CASSSDRGLLNNNSPLHF. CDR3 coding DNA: TGTGCCAGCAGCTCTGACAGGGGGCTCCTCAATAATAATTCACCCCTCCACTTT.

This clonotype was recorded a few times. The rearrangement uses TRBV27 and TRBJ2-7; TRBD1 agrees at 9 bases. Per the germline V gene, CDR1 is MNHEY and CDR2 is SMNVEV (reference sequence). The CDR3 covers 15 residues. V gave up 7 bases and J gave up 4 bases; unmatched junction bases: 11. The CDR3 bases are TGTGCCAGCACAACTTCCGGGACAGGGCGTTACGAGCAGTACTTC. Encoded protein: CASTTSGTGRYEQYF.

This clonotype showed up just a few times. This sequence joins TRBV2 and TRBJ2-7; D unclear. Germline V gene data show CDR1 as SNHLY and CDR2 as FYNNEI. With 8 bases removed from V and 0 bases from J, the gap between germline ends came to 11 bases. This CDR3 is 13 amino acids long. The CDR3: CASRALNSYEQYF. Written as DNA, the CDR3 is TGTGCCAGCCGGGCCCTGAACTCCTACGAGCAGTACTTC.

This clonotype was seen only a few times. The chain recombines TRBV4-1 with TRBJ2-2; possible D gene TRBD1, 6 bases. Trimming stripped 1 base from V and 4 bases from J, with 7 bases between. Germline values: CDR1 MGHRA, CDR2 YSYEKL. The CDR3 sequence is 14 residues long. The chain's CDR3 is CASSQAGVTGELFF. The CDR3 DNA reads TGCGCCAGCAGCCAAGCAGGGGTCACCGGGGAGCTGTTTTTT.